This T cell receptor beta chain was found in a study of blood T cell repertoires in COVID-19. Study-wide background: COVID-19 samples, acute and convalescent, were from the United States, Italy and Spain. PBMCs, B-cell-depleted T cells, or T cells were the source of the cDNA or gDNA that made up the material.

Under the authors' procedure: Reference gene primer amplification gave nucleated cell count estimates. Method: immunoSEQ multiplex PCR; TCRdb's copy keeps in-frame clones and lacks some. D and trimming were read from the DNA, whereas the V and J calls and clone size are those reported in that table. The repertoire holds 130,000 or so clones, with about 87% as singletons. In regard to this clone: One end of the junction fails to match germline, which may point to a read error.

CDR1 SSHAT and CDR2 FNYEAQ come from the germline V gene (reference sequence). The CDR3 consists of 13 residues. Sequencing was done on a sample of peripheral blood. The J gene is TRBJ2-7, the V gene TRBV7-7; a possible D gene is TRBD1 (6 bases). The receptor comes from a man aged 50 to 60 with active COVID-19. CDR3 sequence reads: CASSWRQDYEQYF. Here the CDR3 DNA reads TGTGCTAGCAGCTGGCGACAGGACTACGAGCAGTACTTC.